The 20 T cell receptor beta chains listed next were all sequenced from one sample in a study of T cell clones after liver transplantation. This table comes from immunoSEQ multiplex PCR, and its TCRdb copy is limited to in-frame clones, with some not included. This table has some 45,000 clones, roughly 84% appearing once. The specimen comprised CD4+ T cells from blood, sampled 24 months after liver transplant. These receptors were collected from a human patient who received a liver transplant. Among the T cells, some may be from the graft donor.

A few counts support this clone. For the CDR3, the DNA is TGTGCCTGGAGTGCATCACAGCGGAGAGGGGAGCTGTTTTTT. It codes for CAWSASQRRGELFF. V and J are TRBV30 and TRBJ2-2, with D maybe TRBD2 (5 bases). This CDR3 spans 14 amino acids. CDR1 GTSNPN and CDR2 SVGIG come from the germline V gene (reference sequence). Trimming took off 1 base at V and 8 bases at J, with 14 bases between the two ends.

The chain couples TRBV5-1 to TRBJ1-2; no firm D call. CDR1 and CDR2 from the germline V gene are SGHRS and YFSETQ. The length of the CDR3 is 15 residues. V lost 1 base and J lost 5, with 15 bases in between. The CDR3 nucleotides read TGCGCCAGCAGCTTGAGGCCCTCGGAGGAGTATGGCTACACCTTC. Residues: CASSLRPSEEYGYTF.

J is TRBJ1-4 and V is TRBV7-2, with TRBD1 matching over 8 bases. V gave up 7 bases and J gave up 7 bases; unmatched junction bases: 11. The germline gives CDR1 SGHTA, CDR2 FQGNSA. The CDR3 extends over 15 amino acids. The CDR3, as DNA: TGTGCCAGCACCCCTCAACAGGGGGAGGGTGAAAAACTGTTTTTT. Translating gives CASTPQQGEGEKLFF.

As to this clone: A junction end diverges from the germline sequence, so it may reflect a read error. V and J are TRBV5-1 and TRBJ2-3; 7 nucleotides agree with TRBD1. This CDR3 has 16 residues. CDR1 SGHRS and CDR2 YFSETQ come from the germline V gene. In nucleotides, the CDR3 is TGCGCCAGCAGCTCGGAAGGGGGCGTAGGGACAGTTACGCAGTATTTT. Protein: CASSSEGGVGTVTQYF.

The J gene is TRBJ2-2, the V gene TRBV6-6; TRBD1 matches 8 bases. CDR1 and CDR2 (germline): MNHNY, SVGAGI (reference sequence). The CDR3 is 15 amino acids. Germline trimming cut 7 bases from V and 3 bases from J; bases unmatched to any gene: 7. CDR3 in amino acids: CASTPDREDTGELFF. For the CDR3, the DNA is TGTGCCAGCACCCCGGACAGGGAAGACACCGGGGAGCTGTTTTTT.

The chain is built from TRBV7-6 and TRBJ2-1; the match to TRBD2 covers 12 bases. The junction had 11 bases not matched to a gene; V was cut back by 5 bases and J by 9 bases. CDR3 length: 16 residues. Germline loops: CDR1 SGHVS, CDR2 FNYEAQ. In DNA, the CDR3 is TGTGCCAGCAGCATAACCGGGACTAGCGGGTTTGGTGAGCAGTTCTTC. It specifies CASSITGTSGFGEQFF.

This clone was observed once. The rearrangement uses TRBV5-4 and TRBJ1-1; possible D gene TRBD1, 6 bases. CDR3 length: 15 residues. Germline CDR1 reads SGHNT; CDR2 reads YYREEE (reference sequence). The germline V and J ends were trimmed by 4 bases and 1 base, with 14 bases remaining between them. This chain's CDR3 is CASSPGGRGNTEAFF. The CDR3 DNA reads as TGTGCCAGCAGCCCGGGGGGGCGGGGGAACACTGAAGCTTTCTTT.

This clone was found a few times. The chain is built from TRBV10-1 and TRBJ2-1; D remains unclear. The germline CDR1 and CDR2 sequences are WNHNN and SYGVQD (reference sequence). Trimming took 7 bases from V and 0 from J, leaving 7 bases between them. The CDR3 runs 13 residues. The CDR3 DNA reads as TGCGCCAGCAAGGAATACTCCTACAATGAGCAGTTCTTC. Amino acids: CASKEYSYNEQFF.

The chain has TRBV2 and TRBJ2-4; TRBD1 might be the D (6 bases). CDR3 length equals 17 residues. Trimming pared 4 bases from V and 0 bases from J, leaving 16 bases between. Germline assignment: CDR1 SNHLY and CDR2 FYNNEI. The CDR3 loop reads CASSGNLGQTAKNIQYF. CDR3 DNA: TGTGCCAGCAGTGGGAACCTAGGACAGACAGCCAAAAACATTCAGTACTTC.

This clone was recorded only once. The rearrangement joins TRBV15 to TRBJ2-7; D is perhaps TRBD2 (5 bases). Trimming took 1 base from V and 5 from J, leaving 15 bases between them. Germline-derived CDR1 and CDR2 are LNHNV and YYDKDF (reference sequence). The CDR3 has 15 amino acids. CDR3 amino acids: CATSRGARGLNEQYF. CDR3 bases: TGTGCCACCAGCAGAGGGGCTAGAGGGCTGAACGAGCAGTACTTC.

This clone was picked up a small number of times. This chain uses TRBV5-1 with TRBJ2-2; 8 nucleotides match TRBD1. With V trimmed by 4 bases and J by 6 bases, 2 bases remained unmatched. This CDR3 comprises 13 residues. Germline V gene data show CDR1 as SGHRS and CDR2 as YFSETQ. The CDR3 bases are TGCGCCAGCAGCCCCAGGGGGCCCGGGGAGCTGTTTTTT. The encoded protein is CASSPRGPGELFF.

V gene TRBV4-2 combines with J gene TRBJ2-7; no reliable D call. Trimming removed 0 bases from V and 1 base from J, with 7 bases in between. The germline V gene encodes CDR1 LGHNA and CDR2 YNFKEQ. CDR3 length equals 14 residues. This CDR3 is CASSQDTSSYEQYF. The CDR3, as DNA: TGTGCCAGCAGCCAAGATACTTCGTCCTACGAGCAGTACTTC.

The rearrangement joins TRBV28 to TRBJ1-4; D is undetermined. The CDR3 length is 11 residues. Trimming left V 4 bases short and J 6 bases short, with 3 bases between. Looked up from germline, CDR1 is MDHEN and CDR2 is SYDVKM. In nucleotides, the CDR3 is TGTGCCAGCAGTTCCTATGAAAAACTGTTTTTT. It specifies CASSSYEKLFF.

V usage is TRBV7-3 and J usage is TRBJ2-2, with 10 nucleotides matching TRBD1. Germline V gene data show CDR1 as SGHTA and CDR2 as FQGTGA. This CDR3 comprises 15 residues. V shed 5 bases, J shed 6 bases, and the junction held 6 bases outside the gene matches. The CDR3 spells CASSPRDRGPGELFF. DNA of the CDR3: TGTGCCAGCAGCCCCCGGGACAGGGGTCCCGGGGAGCTGTTTTTT.

The V and J genes are TRBV5-1 and TRBJ2-2; 11 nucleotides match TRBD2. The ends lost 1 base at V and 5 bases at J; junction bases unmatched: 4. Germline V CDR1 and CDR2: SGHRS, YFSETQ. The CDR3 contains 16 residues. The CDR3 DNA reads as TGCGCCAGCAGCTTGACTAGCGGGAGTGAAACCGGGGAGCTGTTTTTT. Its translation is CASSLTSGSETGELFF. Full variable domain (outside the CDR3, taken from reference TRBV5-1 and TRBJ2-2): KAGVTQTPRYLIKTRGQQVTLSCSPISGHRSVSWYQQTPGQGLQFLFEYFSETQRNKGNFPGRFSGRQFSNSRSEMNVSTLELGDSALYLCASSLTSGSETGELFFGEGSRLTVL.

The CDR3 loop reads CASSRAGGPTQYF. Written as DNA, the CDR3 is TGCGCCAGCAGCCGAGCGGGAGGGCCCACTCAGTACTTC. The chain couples TRBV4-1 to TRBJ2-4; TRBD2 matches at 10 bases. This CDR3 has 13 residues. Trimming at V came to 4 bases and at J to 12 bases, leaving 6 bases not matched to a gene. The germline V gene encodes CDR1 MGHRA and CDR2 YSYEKL.

The chain combines TRBV19 with TRBJ1-6; tentative D call: TRBD1 (6 bases). The V end was cut by 5 bases, the J end by 13 bases, with 15 bases between. There are 13 residues in the CDR3. The germline V gene encodes CDR1 LNHDA and CDR2 SQIVND (reference sequence). CDR3 protein: CASSPRQDRPLHF. The CDR3 nucleotides are TGTGCCAGTAGTCCACGACAGGATAGGCCCCTCCACTTT. The whole variable domain, filled in from reference TRBV19 and TRBJ1-6, reads DGGITQSPKYLFRKEGQNVTLSCEQNLNHDAMYWYRQDPGQGLRLIYYSQIVNDFQKGDIAEGYSVSREKKESFPLTVTSAQKNPTAFYLCASSPRQDRPLHFGNGTRLTVT.

The chain joins TRBV6-5 to TRBJ1-1; D remains ambiguous. CDR3 length: 14 residues. The ends were cut back, 0 bases at V and 1 base at J, with 6 bases in the middle. Germline lookup yields CDR1 MNHEY and CDR2 SVGAGI. As DNA, the CDR3 is TGTGCCAGCAGTTACTCGATGGGGAACACTGAAGCTTTCTTT. This encodes CASSYSMGNTEAFF.

This clone occurred a few times. The V and J genes are TRBV29-1 and TRBJ2-2; 7 bases line up with TRBD1. The CDR3 is 13 amino acids. V shed 7 bases, J shed 4 bases, and the junction held 6 bases outside the gene matches. Germline assignment: CDR1 SQVTM and CDR2 ANQGSEA. The CDR3 spells CSGGQSRTGELFF. CDR3 coding DNA: TGCAGCGGGGGACAGTCGCGCACCGGGGAGCTGTTTTTT.

The sample holds a few counts of this clone. This rearrangement joins TRBV7-8 to TRBJ2-2; 7 nucleotides match TRBD1. From germline, CDR1 is SGHVS and CDR2 FQNEAQ. The CDR3 is 16 residues long. V was pared by 1 base and J by 7 bases, with 9 bases of the junction left unmatched. CDR3 amino acids: CASSLGSRGRHGELFF. The CDR3 DNA sequence: TGTGCCAGCAGCTTAGGGTCAAGGGGGCGGCACGGGGAGCTGTTTTTT.